The T cell receptor beta chain described here comes from a study of regulatory T cells in long-lasting Graves disease (dated by TCRdb to the early 2020s). Regarding the research as a whole: Newly diagnosed Graves' disease patients had taken antithyroid drugs for less than 3 months. Peripheral blood TCR sequencing and RNA sequencing compared persistent Graves' disease patients with newly diagnosed Graves' disease patients. The study took place in China and was registered as a clinical trial. A total of 33 samples underwent TCR sequencing: about 13 from persistent and roughly 20 from newly diagnosed Graves' disease patients. General findings and caveats noted by the study authors: Sequencing and analysis were restricted to the TCR beta chain. Patients with persistent disease shared more public clonotypes (about 3,000) than newly diagnosed patients did (more than 900). Compared with newly diagnosed patients, persistent Graves' disease patients had lower TCR Shannon entropy and fewer highly expanded clones, which suggests clonal expansion. The authors acknowledged the small sample size as a limitation that may reduce accuracy. TRBV28, TRBJ1-2 and TRBJ2-5 were preferentially used in persistent disease, while TRBV20-1 and TRBJ2-1 were favored in newly diagnosed disease. Peripheral blood alone was examined, since thyroid tissue, which constituted the primary lesion, could not be accessed.

The library was built by means of multiplex PCR. The sample was run on an Illumina HiSeq 4000. CDR3 regions were amplified by Arm-PCR with iRepertoire HTBI primers to construct TCR beta libraries. Before sequencing, the PCR products went through gel purification. Concerning the study's data processing: Gene usage analysis of CDR3 amino acid clonotypes relied on the roughly 67 TRBV and about 13 TRBJ segments identified across samples. COPE and FqMerger were used to merge filtered high-quality paired reads into contigs. BLAST was used to align contigs to the IMGT TRBV, TRBD and TRBJ reference genes, and CDR3 was defined following IMGT. Any clonotype with a frequency above 0.1% was classified as a highly expanded clone. Shannon entropy was used to measure repertoire diversity, and the Gini coefficient was used to measure V-J evenness. Public clonotypes were defined as clonotypes shared by more than one individual. TCRdb passed the public sequencing reads through fastp at Q25 and MiXCR, retaining productive beta sequences. Duplicate CDR3 protein sequences are folded into a single record with the most common DNA and genes. These V and J calls derive from TCRdb rather than the authors' analysis. The sample records hundreds of thousands of distinct CDR3 sequences, 13% of which are singletons. The ten top clones hold about 9.1% of the sample.

The time point label corresponds to: newly diagnosed GD, antithyroid drugs for less than 3 months. RNA was extracted from PBMCs in TRIzol for both TCR sequencing and RNA sequencing. Graves' disease was diagnosed according to American Thyroid Association guidelines. Patients were recruited from an endocrinology department in Xi'an, China. Each patient gave 8.5 to 9.5 milliliters of peripheral blood, collected in an EDTA anticoagulant tube. Ficoll Paque Plus density gradient separation was used to isolate PBMCs, and no additional T cell sorting was done. An Agilent 2100 Bioanalyzer and agarose gel were used to check RNA quality, while a NanoDrop 2000 measured RNA concentration. This clonotype was recorded many times. No antigen is known for it. Nothing much larger sits one base from this clone, and base qualities are not available. Including cysteine and phenylalanine, the CDR3 has 14 amino acids. Only the CDR3 portion is preserved as DNA: 42 bases, with reading frame beginning at the first base. CDR1 SNHLY and CDR2 FYNNEI are derived from the germline V gene.

These same records also appear under a second study, on T cells in Graves' hyperthyroidism and ophthalmopathy. As described in the second report: Graves' hyperthyroidism was defined as stable when no progression to ophthalmopathy occurred over 18 months of follow-up. Hyperthyroidism patients were aged 18 to 65 years and newly diagnosed, with disease duration of less than 2 months. The study excluded patients with uncontrolled infections, other autoimmune diseases, pregnancy or lactation. Diagnoses were established on the basis of clinical symptoms, serum thyroxine and TRAb, thyroid ultrasound, and orbital computed tomography. A first-round RT-PCR of the TCR CDR3 used the HTBI primer set with the Qiagen OneStep RT-PCR kit. Most expanded thyroid clonotypes (frequency above 0.001) were also detected in blood, a finding suggesting that blood repertoires may reflect thyroid immune responses. A 13 V-J signature model separated ophthalmopathy from stable hyperthyroidism, with roughly 88% sensitivity and roughly 81% specificity in cross-validation and 80%/75% in testing. In validation, the model predicted progression to ophthalmopathy with approximately 71% sensitivity and about 73% specificity, a median of approximately 6.5 months before onset. To identify TCR V-J signatures that set the groups apart, the researchers used a discovery cohort of 100 patients, made up of around 40 with Graves' ophthalmopathy and approximately 57 with stable Graves' hyperthyroidism. Prospective prediction of ophthalmopathy was tested in an independent validation cohort consisting of about 19 hyperthyroidism patients and around 16 patients who later progressed to ophthalmopathy. The 100 discovery patients were randomly split 7:3 into training and test sets. In roughly six Graves' hyperthyroidism patients, the study also compared T-cell repertoires from thyroid tissue with T-cell repertoires from blood. After sampling, hyperthyroidism patients received methimazole starting at 30 mg daily, and ophthalmopathy patients received high-dose intravenous methylprednisolone. Libraries were constructed in a second round of multiplex PCR, after which size selection and purification were performed. Libraries were sequenced paired-end with 100 bp reads on an Illumina HiSeq2000. SOAPnuke was used to process the raw data, throwing out any read that contained adapters or uncalled bases, had a mean Phred below 15, or lacked an exact constant-primer or identifier match. High-quality paired reads were merged with COPE v1.2.5, and unique nucleotide sequences were defined as clonotypes. MiTCR v1.1 was used to align the clonotypes against IMGT TRBV, TRBD and TRBJ reference segments. The analysis included only V-J combinations with a frequency above 0.0001, which together covered over 98% of the repertoires. A TCS score was defined as the ratio between F50 (clonal expansion) and ExV (chaos), using BLOSUM62-based TCRdist between CDR3 peptides within each V-J. Welch's t-statistics and random forest reduced 450 to 600 V-J features to around 14, which were used in a naive Bayes classifier (R e1071). No statistical method was used to set the sample size in advance, and investigators knew the group allocation. According to the paper, TCR Vbeta CDR3 sequencing was carried out on about 140 peripheral blood samples, which came from under 50 ophthalmopathy, under 85 hyperthyroidism and approximately 17 progressor patients.

The sample here was peripheral blood mononuclear cells (PBMCs), taken at new diagnosis, from a patient treated with antithyroid drugs. The origin of this receptor is a man aged 25-45 years with Graves disease. Donor details come from another sample of the same person, matched by shared clones. The chain employs TRBV2 and TRBJ2-2; TRBD1 could be the D gene, as 6 bases match. The bases are TGTCTCAGGGGAGAGAATAGGGGAACCGGGGAGCTGTTTTTT. Translated, this gives CLRGENRGTGELFF.